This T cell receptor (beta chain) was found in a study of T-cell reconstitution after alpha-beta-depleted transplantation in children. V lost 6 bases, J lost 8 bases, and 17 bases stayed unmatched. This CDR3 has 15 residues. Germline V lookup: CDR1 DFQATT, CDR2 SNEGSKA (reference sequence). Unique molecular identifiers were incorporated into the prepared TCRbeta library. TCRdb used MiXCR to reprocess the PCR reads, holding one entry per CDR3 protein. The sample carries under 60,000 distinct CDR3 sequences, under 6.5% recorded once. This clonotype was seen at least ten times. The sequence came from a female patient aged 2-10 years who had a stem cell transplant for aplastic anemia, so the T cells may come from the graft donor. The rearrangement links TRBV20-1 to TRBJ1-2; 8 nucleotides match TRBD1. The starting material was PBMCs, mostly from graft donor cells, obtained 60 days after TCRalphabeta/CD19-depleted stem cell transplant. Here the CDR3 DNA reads TGCAGTGCCAAAAACCTCGGACAGGGCGGATACGGCTACACCTTC. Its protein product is CSAKNLGQGGYGYTF.